These 27 T cell receptor beta chains came from one sample sequenced in a study of immune evolution from preneoplasia to lung adenocarcinoma. TCRdb keeps only in-frame clones here, not all; method: immunoSEQ multiplex PCR. The sample lists roughly 9,900 clones; 82% were seen once. Sequencing input: FFPE minimally invasive lung adenocarcinoma tissue. Source of these receptors: a person between 65 and 79 years old with lung adenocarcinoma.

The chain has TRBV19 and TRBJ1-1, with D perhaps TRBD1 (6 bases). Trimming took 4 bases from V and 4 from J, leaving 13 bases between them. CDR1 is LNHDA, CDR2 SQIVND, per germline (reference sequence). This CDR3 contains 14 residues. In DNA form, the CDR3 reads TGTGCCAGTAGTACTAGGGGGTATGGCACTGAAGCTTTCTTT. Its translation is CASSTRGYGTEAFF.

V is TRBV25-1 and J is TRBJ2-3, with TRBD2 as a possible D gene (5 bases). Trimming took off 5 bases at V and 2 bases at J, with 14 bases between the two ends. The CDR3 length is 15 residues. The germline V gene encodes CDR1 MGHDK and CDR2 SYGVNS. This chain's CDR3 is CASSPGVIATDTQYF. DNA for the CDR3: TGTGCCAGCAGTCCCGGGGTGATCGCCACAGATACGCAGTATTTT.

J is TRBJ2-4 and V is TRBV5-1, with 10 nucleotides matching TRBD1. The CDR3 extends over 16 amino acids. The germline CDR1 and CDR2 sequences are SGHRS and YFSETQ. J gave up 0 bases and V 4 bases, and 4 bases lay outside the gene matches. The CDR3 spells CASSPGTGAAKNIQYF. The DNA for the CDR3 is TGCGCCAGCAGCCCAGGGACAGGGGCAGCCAAAAACATTCAGTACTTC.

This clone appeared a few times. This chain joins TRBV14 and TRBJ1-2; D unresolved. The V end was cut by 1 base, the J end by 5 bases, with 8 bases between. Germline assignment: CDR1 SGHDN and CDR2 FVKESK. The CDR3 covers 13 residues. The CDR3 spells CASSQAGRYGYTF. CDR3 coding DNA: TGTGCCAGCAGCCAAGCCGGGCGATATGGCTACACCTTC.

This sequence joins TRBV19 and TRBJ1-6; 7 nucleotides agree with TRBD1. Germline V CDR1 and CDR2: LNHDA, SQIVND (reference sequence). CDR3 length: 16 amino acids. Losses at the gene ends were 4 bases for V and 7 bases for J; bases not matched to a gene: 10. The CDR3 DNA is TGTGCCAGTAGTAGAGATCTGACAGGGCAAAATTCACCCCTCCACTTT. It is translated as CASSRDLTGQNSPLHF.

The gene calls are TRBV4-1 and TRBJ1-1; no clear D. The V end lost 0 bases, the J end lost 5 bases, and 7 bases lay between the germline ends. The CDR3 totals 13 residues. Germline V gene lookup returns CDR1 MGHRA and CDR2 YSYEKL. The CDR3 region is CASSQDSFTEAFF. In DNA, the CDR3 is TGCGCCAGCAGCCAAGACTCATTTACTGAAGCTTTCTTT.

The V call is TRBV6-1, the J call TRBJ1-5; possible D gene TRBD1, 5 bases. Germline V lookup: CDR1 MNHNS, CDR2 SASEGT. The ends were cut back, 2 bases at V and 8 bases at J, with 10 bases in the middle. This CDR3 comprises 13 residues. The CDR3: CASSERQLKPQHF. Written as DNA, the CDR3 is TGTGCCAGCAGTGAACGACAGCTGAAGCCCCAGCATTTT.

The rearrangement joins TRBV7-9 to TRBJ1-4; D is ambiguous. The V end was cut by 1 base, the J end by 5 bases, with 5 bases between. From germline, CDR1 is SEHNR and CDR2 FQNEAQ (reference sequence). The CDR3 is made up of 13 amino acids. CDR3 sequence: CASSLGANEKLFF. In nucleotides, the CDR3 is TGTGCCAGCAGCTTAGGGGCAAATGAAAAACTGTTTTTT.

The V call is TRBV5-1, the J call TRBJ1-2; D might be TRBD1 (6 bases). Germline-derived CDR1 and CDR2 are SGHRS and YFSETQ. The CDR3 is 13 amino acids. The V and J ends lost 4 bases and 6 bases respectively, with 13 bases between them. The CDR3 loop reads CASSPSTGNGYTF. CDR3 sequence (DNA): TGCGCCAGCAGCCCATCTACAGGGAATGGCTACACCTTC.

The V gene is TRBV6-5, the J gene TRBJ2-5; a possible D gene is TRBD1 (5 bases). Per germline, CDR1 MNHEY and CDR2 SVGAGI. V lost 6 bases and J 5 bases, leaving 7 bases between the germline ends. The CDR3 runs to 11 residues. The CDR3 here is CASSPGETQYF. In DNA form, the CDR3 reads TGTGCCAGCAGCCCAGGGGAGACCCAGTACTTC.

The chain couples TRBV30 to TRBJ2-7, with D uncertain. V lost 0 bases and J lost 4, with 4 bases in between. This CDR3 spans 11 amino acids. Germline lookup yields CDR1 GTSNPN and CDR2 SVGIG (reference sequence). DNA for the CDR3: TGTGCCTGGAGTGTACGATACGAGCAGTACTTC. The encoded protein is CAWSVRYEQYF.

The V and J genes are TRBV11-3 and TRBJ2-5; a possible D gene is TRBD1 (6 bases). This CDR3 comprises 14 residues. V lost 1 base and J 4 bases, leaving 10 bases between the germline ends. Per the germline V gene, CDR1 is SGHNT and CDR2 is YENEEA. The CDR3 region has the DNA TGTGCCAGCAGCTTAGGTCAGGGGAGAGAGACCCAGTACTTC. Amino acid sequence: CASSLGQGRETQYF.

This clone was seen a few times. This chain joins TRBV30 and TRBJ1-2, with D perhaps TRBD1 (6 bases). The CDR3 totals 14 residues. The V end was cut by 2 bases, the J end by 4 bases, with 14 bases between. Germline CDR1 GTSNPN, CDR2 SVGIG (reference sequence). The CDR3 nucleotides are TGTGCCTGGAGTCTCAGGGGAAGAGGCTATGGCTACACCTTC. This translates into CAWSLRGRGYGYTF. Full variable domain (rest looked up from reference TRBV30 and TRBJ1-2): SQTIHQWPATLVQPVGSPLSLECTVEGTSNPNLYWYRQAAGRGLQLLFYSVGIGQISSEVPQNLSASRPQDRQFILSSKKLLLSDSGFYLCAWSLRGRGYGYTFGSGTRLTVV.

Only one count was recorded for this clone. CDR3 sequence reads: CASSEWISGGQETQYF. CDR3 nucleotides: TGTGCCAGCAGTGAATGGATTAGCGGGGGGCAAGAGACCCAGTACTTC. The chain carries TRBV6-1 and TRBJ2-5; 10 positions agree with TRBD2. This CDR3 has 16 amino acids. From germline, CDR1 is MNHNS and CDR2 SASEGT. Trimming at V came to 2 bases and at J to 2 bases, leaving 5 bases not matched to a gene.

The chain joins TRBV29-1 to TRBJ1-1; the D gene is possibly TRBD1 (6 bases). CDR1 SQVTM and CDR2 ANQGSEA come from the germline V gene. The V and J ends lost 4 bases and 5 bases respectively, with 14 bases between them. The CDR3 has 13 amino acids. The CDR3: CSVATGAVTEAFF. CDR3 nucleotide sequence: TGCAGCGTTGCCACGGGGGCGGTGACTGAAGCTTTCTTT.

CDR3 sequence reads: CASSVAGRVRELFF. The DNA of the CDR3 is TGTGCCAGCAGCGTAGCGGGGAGGGTCCGGGAGCTGTTTTTT. This chain connects TRBV9 to TRBJ2-2; 7 bases agree with TRBD2. Trimming at V came to 0 bases and at J to 9 bases, leaving 5 bases not matched to a gene. This CDR3 comprises 14 residues. Germline values: CDR1 SGDLS, CDR2 YYNGEE. Combining the CDR3 with reference TRBV9 and TRBJ2-2 gives the whole variable domain DSGVTQTPKHLITATGQRVTLRCSPRSGDLSVYWYQQSLDQGLQFLIQYYNGEERAKGNILERFSAQQFPDLHSELNLSSLELGDSALYFCASSVAGRVRELFFGEGSRLTVL.

This clone was counted once. This rearrangement joins TRBV7-9 to TRBJ1-6, with D possibly TRBD1 on 5 matching bases. The CDR3 length is 13 residues. The V gene's germline CDR1 is SEHNR and CDR2 FQNEAQ (reference sequence). Trimming shortened V by 5 bases and J by 9 bases, and 11 bases separated the two germline ends. This CDR3 is CASSRDGTSPLHF. CDR3 nucleotide sequence: TGTGCCAGCAGCAGGGACGGGACTTCACCCCTCCACTTT.

The J gene is TRBJ2-7, the V gene TRBV6-5; TRBD1 aligns across 8 bases. With V trimmed by 4 bases and J by 6 bases, 11 bases remained unmatched. Looked up from germline, CDR1 is MNHEY and CDR2 is SVGAGI. There are 15 residues in the CDR3. The CDR3 protein is CASSSQGAASSEQYF. The CDR3 DNA sequence: TGTGCCAGCAGTTCCCAGGGGGCTGCTTCTTCCGAGCAGTACTTC.

This clone showed up just once. The genes are TRBV7-9 and TRBJ2-5; TRBD1 is a possible D gene (5 bases). V was pared by 4 bases and J by 4 bases, with 16 bases between. The CDR3 is 15 residues long. Germline CDR1 SEHNR, CDR2 FQNEAQ (reference sequence). In DNA form, the CDR3 reads TGTGCCAGCAGCTCAGGAAGTGGGGCCACAGAGACCCAGTACTTC. It codes for CASSSGSGATETQYF.

The chain links TRBV10-3 to TRBJ1-2; D is unresolved. CDR3 length: 14 amino acids. Germline CDR1 and CDR2: ENHRY and SYGVKD. V was pared by 2 bases and J by 3 bases, with 10 bases between. CDR3 bases: TGTGCCATCAGTGAGGGTCGTGTCGACTATGGCTACACCTTC. This encodes CAISEGRVDYGYTF.

This clone was observed a handful of times. The V gene is TRBV11-2, the J gene TRBJ2-1, with a possible D match to TRBD2 (6 bases). The CDR3 sequence is 15 residues long. Trimming pared 1 base from V and 4 bases from J, leaving 11 bases between. The germline CDR1 and CDR2 sequences are SGHAT and FQNNGV. The CDR3 reads CASSLVAVLYNEQFF. The CDR3, as DNA: TGTGCCAGCAGCTTAGTAGCGGTGCTATACAATGAGCAGTTCTTC.

This chain connects TRBV5-4 to TRBJ1-4; 8 bases align to TRBD1. Germline values: CDR1 SGHNT, CDR2 YYREEE (reference sequence). The V gene end was trimmed by 4 bases and the J gene end by 4 bases; junction bases not matched to a gene: 9. This CDR3 comprises 16 residues. In DNA form, the CDR3 reads TGTGCCAGCAGCGATAACAGGGGGGCCTTTAATGAAAAACTGTTTTTT. The encoded protein is CASSDNRGAFNEKLFF.

The chain recombines TRBV5-4 with TRBJ2-7, with D possibly being TRBD1 or TRBD2 (5 bases each). This CDR3 is 13 amino acids long. Germline-derived CDR1 and CDR2 are SGHNT and YYREEE (reference sequence). V was clipped by 3 bases and J by 2 bases, with 9 bases between them. CDR3 DNA sequence: TGTGCCAGCAGCTCCTTGGGACCCTACGAGCAGTACTTC. Amino acids: CASSSLGPYEQYF.

The chain couples TRBV9 to TRBJ1-5; TRBD1 is a possible D gene (5 bases). CDR3 length equals 14 residues. Germline lookup yields CDR1 SGDLS and CDR2 YYNGEE. V was cut by 0 bases and J by 9 bases, with 13 bases left in between. CDR3 loop: CASSVDDGTTPQHF. The CDR3, as DNA: TGTGCCAGCAGCGTAGATGACGGGACTACGCCCCAGCATTTT.

The chain links TRBV6-1 to TRBJ2-5; unclear D gene. CDR1 and CDR2 from the germline V gene are MNHNS and SASEGT. The V end was cut by 1 base, the J end by 5 bases, with 11 bases between. The CDR3 loop spans 14 amino acids. CDR3 nucleotide sequence: TGTGCCAGCAGTGAAGGGGGTGCGATGGAGACCCAGTACTTC. Translation: CASSEGGAMETQYF.

The V gene is TRBV20-1, the J gene TRBJ2-7, with D tentatively TRBD2 (6 bases). The V end lost 4 bases, the J end lost 6 bases, and 10 bases lay between the germline ends. Germline V lookup: CDR1 DFQATT, CDR2 SNEGSKA (reference sequence). CDR3 length: 11 amino acids. CDR3 in DNA: TGCAGTGCTAAACTAGCTGCCGAGCAGTACTTC. It translates to CSAKLAAEQYF.

This clone appeared once. CDR3 protein: CASSEVGETQYF. CDR3 nucleotide sequence: TGCGCCAGCAGTGAGGTTGGGGAGACCCAGTACTTC. This chain joins TRBV10-2 and TRBJ2-5; D is uncertain. The CDR3 extends over 12 amino acids. From germline, CDR1 is WSHSY and CDR2 SAAADI. V lost 2 bases and J lost 5, with 6 bases in between.